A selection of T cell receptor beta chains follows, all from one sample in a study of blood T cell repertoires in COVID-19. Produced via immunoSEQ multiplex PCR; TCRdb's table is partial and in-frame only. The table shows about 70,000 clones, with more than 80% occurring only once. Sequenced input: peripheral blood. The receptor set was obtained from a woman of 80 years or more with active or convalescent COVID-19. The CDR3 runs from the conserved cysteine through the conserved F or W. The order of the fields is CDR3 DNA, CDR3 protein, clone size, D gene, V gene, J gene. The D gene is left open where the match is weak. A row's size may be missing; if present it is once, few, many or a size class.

cdr3_nt: TGTGCCAGCAGCTTATCGAACAGGGACACAGATACGCAGTATTTT
cdr3_aa: CASSLSNRDTDTQYF
clone_size: NA
d_call: NA
v_call: TRBV7-9
j_call: TRBJ2-3

cdr3_nt: TGTGCCAGCCTTCCACAATTCCAAGAGACCCAGTACTTC
cdr3_aa: CASLPQFQETQYF
clone_size: NA
d_call: NA
v_call: TRBV2
j_call: TRBJ2-5

cdr3_nt: TGTGCCAGCAGCCAATCAGTTCGGGAACAGTTCTTC
cdr3_aa: CASSQSVREQFF
clone_size: NA
d_call: NA
v_call: TRBV16
j_call: TRBJ2-1

cdr3_nt: TGTGCCAGCAGACGGACGGACAATAGCAATCAGCCCCAGCATTTT
cdr3_aa: CASRRTDNSNQPQHF
clone_size: NA
d_call: NA
v_call: TRBV6-5
j_call: TRBJ1-5

cdr3_nt: TGTGCCAGCAGTGAAGGGCGGGGCGACCTGTCGGAGCAGTACTTC
cdr3_aa: CASSEGRGDLSEQYF
clone_size: NA
d_call: NA
v_call: TRBV2
j_call: TRBJ2-7

cdr3_nt: TGTGCCAGCAGCTTATGGGCGGGGGGAAACATTCAGTACTTC
cdr3_aa: CASSLWAGGNIQYF
clone_size: NA
d_call: TRBD2
v_call: TRBV13
j_call: TRBJ2-4

cdr3_nt: TGTGCCAGCAGTGGACAGTGGGGAGAGACCCAGTACTTC
cdr3_aa: CASSGQWGETQYF
clone_size: NA
d_call: NA
v_call: TRBV6-6
j_call: TRBJ2-5

cdr3_nt: TGTGCCAGCAGCGGCTTTTCGGGCTACGAGCAGTACTTC
cdr3_aa: CASSGFSGYEQYF
clone_size: NA
d_call: NA
v_call: TRBV9
j_call: TRBJ2-7

cdr3_nt: TGTGCTAAGGCGGGGGATGTAGAGGAGACCCAGTACTTC
cdr3_aa: CAKAGDVEETQYF
clone_size: once
d_call: TRBD2
v_call: TRBV30
j_call: TRBJ2-5

cdr3_nt: TGTGCCAGCACCCTAGACAGGGAGAATTCACCCCTCCACTTT
cdr3_aa: CASTLDRENSPLHF
clone_size: NA
d_call: TRBD1
v_call: TRBV28
j_call: TRBJ1-6

cdr3_nt: TGTGCCAGCAATGTTGAGGCTGCAACTAATGAAAAACTGTTTTTT
cdr3_aa: CASNVEAATNEKLFF
clone_size: once
d_call: NA
v_call: TRBV2
j_call: TRBJ1-4

cdr3_nt: TGTGCCAGCCACCGAGACACGACCGGGACAGGGTGCTACGAGCAGTACTTC
cdr3_aa: CASHRDTTGTGCYEQYF
clone_size: NA
d_call: TRBD1
v_call: TRBV9
j_call: TRBJ2-7

cdr3_nt: TGTGCCAGCAGCTTAGCGCTAATGGGCAGATCTAATGAAAAACTGTTTTTT
cdr3_aa: CASSLALMGRSNEKLFF
clone_size: NA
d_call: NA
v_call: TRBV7-8
j_call: TRBJ1-4

cdr3_nt: TGTGCCAGCATTAAAAACCGGGGGTCCGAAGCTTTCTTT
cdr3_aa: CASIKNRGSEAFF
clone_size: NA
d_call: NA
v_call: TRBV25-1
j_call: TRBJ1-1

cdr3_nt: TGTGCCAGCAGCTTCGGACTCACCACAGATACGCAGTATTTT
cdr3_aa: CASSFGLTTDTQYF
clone_size: NA
d_call: NA
v_call: TRBV7-2
j_call: TRBJ2-3

cdr3_nt: TGCACCAGCAGCCAGTCCGCCGGGACTAGCACTTTCACCGGGGAGCTGTTTTTT
cdr3_aa: CTSSQSAGTSTFTGELFF
clone_size: NA
d_call: NA
v_call: TRBV1
j_call: TRBJ2-2

cdr3_nt: TGTGCCAGTAGTACCTCACAGCTGAACTCTGGAAACACCATATATTTT
cdr3_aa: CASSTSQLNSGNTIYF
clone_size: NA
d_call: NA
v_call: TRBV19
j_call: TRBJ1-3

cdr3_nt: TGCGCCAGCAGCTATGACAGGGGTAACTATGGCTACACCTTC
cdr3_aa: CASSYDRGNYGYTF
clone_size: NA
d_call: TRBD1
v_call: TRBV5-1
j_call: TRBJ1-2

cdr3_nt: TGCGCCAGCAACCTCTACGCGGGCGCCCAATCACCCCTCCACTTT
cdr3_aa: CASNLYAGAQSPLHF
clone_size: once
d_call: NA
v_call: TRBV4-1
j_call: TRBJ1-6

cdr3_nt: TGCGCCAGCAGCCCAGGAGGAGGGGGGGCCGTTGGCGAGCAGTACTTC
cdr3_aa: CASSPGGGGAVGEQYF
clone_size: NA
d_call: NA
v_call: TRBV5-1
j_call: TRBJ2-7

cdr3_nt: TGTGCCTGGAGTGTCTCTGCAGGGTGGGTTTGGACTGAAGCTTTCTTT
cdr3_aa: CAWSVSAGWVWTEAFF
clone_size: NA
d_call: NA
v_call: TRBV30
j_call: TRBJ1-1

cdr3_nt: TGCGCCAGCAGCCAAGGGGGAGGTACAACCTATGGCTACACCTTC
cdr3_aa: CASSQGGGTTYGYTF
clone_size: few
d_call: NA
v_call: TRBV4-3
j_call: TRBJ1-2

cdr3_nt: TGTGCCACCTCGCCTGGGGGACAGGGAGTATCCGCTAATCAGCCCCAGCATTTT
cdr3_aa: CATSPGGQGVSANQPQHF
clone_size: NA
d_call: TRBD1
v_call: TRBV24-1
j_call: TRBJ1-5

cdr3_nt: TGCGCCAGCAGCACACAGGGGAAGGAGGGAAACACCATATATTTT
cdr3_aa: CASSTQGKEGNTIYF
clone_size: NA
d_call: TRBD1
v_call: TRBV5-1
j_call: TRBJ1-3

cdr3_nt: TGTGCCAGCAGCCCTCTGGACAGGATCCACGAGCAGTACTTC
cdr3_aa: CASSPLDRIHEQYF
clone_size: once
d_call: TRBD1
v_call: TRBV6-2/TRBV6-3
j_call: TRBJ2-7

cdr3_nt: TGTGCCAGCAGTCCCCGAGAGCCTCCCGGAGATACGCAGTATTTT
cdr3_aa: CASSPREPPGDTQYF
clone_size: NA
d_call: NA
v_call: TRBV5-4
j_call: TRBJ2-3

cdr3_nt: TGTGCTAGTGGTTCCGGGGGGCCGGGAAAACTGTTTTTT
cdr3_aa: CASGSGGPGKLFF
clone_size: NA
d_call: NA
v_call: TRBV12-5
j_call: TRBJ1-4

cdr3_nt: TGTGCCAGCAGCTTAGATCGGGCAGGGTATCTCCTCTCTGGAAACACCATATATTTT
cdr3_aa: CASSLDRAGYLLSGNTIYF
clone_size: NA
d_call: NA
v_call: TRBV11-2
j_call: TRBJ1-3

cdr3_nt: TGCGCCAGCAGCCAATCGCGACAGGGCCACGAGCAGTACTTC
cdr3_aa: CASSQSRQGHEQYF
clone_size: NA
d_call: TRBD1
v_call: TRBV4-3
j_call: TRBJ2-7

cdr3_nt: TGCGCCAGCAGCCAAGATGTGGTCAGGGGAACTGAAGCTTTCTTT
cdr3_aa: CASSQDVVRGTEAFF
clone_size: NA
d_call: NA
v_call: TRBV4-1
j_call: TRBJ1-1

cdr3_nt: TGTGCCAGCAGCTTTTGGCGGGAAGACACTGAAGCTTTCTTT
cdr3_aa: CASSFWREDTEAFF
clone_size: NA
d_call: NA
v_call: TRBV7-9
j_call: TRBJ1-1

cdr3_nt: TGTGCCAGCAGCGTAGACGGGGGGTCGGGCTATGGCTACACCTTC
cdr3_aa: CASSVDGGSGYGYTF
clone_size: NA
d_call: NA
v_call: TRBV9
j_call: TRBJ1-2

cdr3_nt: TGTGCCAGCAGTAGGACAGGGGGCGCCGGAACCGGGGAGCTGTTTTTT
cdr3_aa: CASSRTGGAGTGELFF
clone_size: NA
d_call: TRBD1
v_call: TRBV6-2/TRBV6-3
j_call: TRBJ2-2

cdr3_nt: TGCGCCAGCAGCCTTACAGGGGACAATTCACCCCTCCACTTT
cdr3_aa: CASSLTGDNSPLHF
clone_size: few
d_call: TRBD1
v_call: TRBV5-1
j_call: TRBJ1-6

cdr3_nt: TGTGCCTGGAGTGGCCCAGGCTATGGCTACACCTTC
cdr3_aa: CAWSGPGYGYTF
clone_size: NA
d_call: NA
v_call: TRBV30
j_call: TRBJ1-2

cdr3_nt: TGTGCCAGCAGCTTACGGGGGGTGGGCACAGATACGCAGTATTTT
cdr3_aa: CASSLRGVGTDTQYF
clone_size: NA
d_call: TRBD2
v_call: TRBV7-2
j_call: TRBJ2-3

cdr3_nt: TGTGCCAGCAGCGAAGGCCTAGTTTTTAATGAGCAGTTCTTC
cdr3_aa: CASSEGLVFNEQFF
clone_size: NA
d_call: NA
v_call: TRBV7-2
j_call: TRBJ2-1

cdr3_nt: TGTGCCAGCAGTATGCCGCTAGCGGGGACGAACACCGGGGAGCTGTTTTTT
cdr3_aa: CASSMPLAGTNTGELFF
clone_size: few
d_call: TRBD2
v_call: TRBV9
j_call: TRBJ2-2

cdr3_nt: TGTGCCAGCAGATCAGGACAGGGAGGAACACGGTCACCCCTCCACTTT
cdr3_aa: CASRSGQGGTRSPLHF
clone_size: few
d_call: TRBD1
v_call: TRBV2
j_call: TRBJ1-6

cdr3_nt: TGTGCCAGCAGTGAACAGGGAAGCAATCAGCCCCAGCATTTT
cdr3_aa: CASSEQGSNQPQHF
clone_size: NA
d_call: NA
v_call: TRBV6-1
j_call: TRBJ1-5

cdr3_nt: TGTGCCAGCAGCCGAGGAAATTCCTACGAGCAGTACTTC
cdr3_aa: CASSRGNSYEQYF
clone_size: NA
d_call: NA
v_call: TRBV9
j_call: TRBJ2-7

cdr3_nt: TGTGCCAGCTCACCTACGGGGACAAGCTCCTATAATTCACCCCTCCACTTT
cdr3_aa: CASSPTGTSSYNSPLHF
clone_size: NA
d_call: NA
v_call: TRBV18
j_call: TRBJ1-6

cdr3_nt: TGTGCCAGCAGTTTAGTTGGATCGCGGGGGGGCGGAGAGACCCAGTACTTC
cdr3_aa: CASSLVGSRGGGETQYF
clone_size: NA
d_call: TRBD2
v_call: TRBV28
j_call: TRBJ2-5

cdr3_nt: TGTGCCAGCAGCTTAGCGCACCCACTTTATAATTCACCCCTCCACTTT
cdr3_aa: CASSLAHPLYNSPLHF
clone_size: NA
d_call: NA
v_call: TRBV7-2
j_call: TRBJ1-6

cdr3_nt: TGTGCCAGCAGCCGTATGCTGGCTAGCGCTGGGGAGACCCAGTACTTC
cdr3_aa: CASSRMLASAGETQYF
clone_size: NA
d_call: NA
v_call: TRBV14
j_call: TRBJ2-5

cdr3_nt: TGTGCCAGTCGTCCCCGGGGACAGACCACCTATGGCTACACCTTC
cdr3_aa: CASRPRGQTTYGYTF
clone_size: NA
d_call: TRBD1
v_call: TRBV19
j_call: TRBJ1-2

cdr3_nt: TGTGCCAGCAGTGAAGCGGCAGGGCATCAGCCCCAGCATTTT
cdr3_aa: CASSEAAGHQPQHF
clone_size: NA
d_call: NA
v_call: TRBV2
j_call: TRBJ1-5